The next 9 T cell receptor beta chains were all read from a single sample in a study of blood T cell repertoires in COVID-19. The repertoire was sequenced with immunoSEQ multiplex PCR; TCRdb's copy has only in-frame clones and lacks some. The table shows 200,000 to 300,000 clones, with around nine tenths occurring only once. Input material: peripheral blood. The origin of the receptors is a man aged 25-40 years with COVID-19, enrolled during active disease.

V gene TRBV5-1 combines with J gene TRBJ2-7; 9 bases are shared with TRBD1. The CDR3 has 14 residues. V shed 5 bases and J 5 bases; nucleotides not matched to a gene: 8. In germline, CDR1 is SGHRS, CDR2 YFSETQ. Written as DNA, the CDR3 is TGCGCCAGCAGTCAGGACAGGGGTCACCACGAGCAGTACTTC. Translated: CASSQDRGHHEQYF.

This clone was seen a few times. The chain couples TRBV3-1 (or the pseudogene TRBV3-2) to TRBJ1-1; 7 bases are a match to TRBD1. Germline-derived CDR1 and CDR2 are LGHDT and YNNKEL (reference sequence). V was clipped by 4 bases and J by 4 bases; unmatched bases: 6. This CDR3 has 14 amino acids. The CDR3 protein is CASSLRTGSTEAFF. Written as DNA, the CDR3 is TGTGCCAGCAGCCTTAGGACAGGATCCACTGAAGCTTTCTTT.

The table lists this clone with a count of one. The CDR3 bases are TGTGCCAGTCGCAGGGGGGCTCAAGAGACCCAGTACTTC. Translated: CASRRGAQETQYF. V gene TRBV11-1 combines with J gene TRBJ2-5, with a possible D match to TRBD1 (7 bases). The germline V and J ends were trimmed by 9 bases and 2 bases, with 13 bases remaining between them. The germline V gene has CDR1 SGHAT and CDR2 FQDESV (reference sequence). The CDR3 covers 13 residues.

The rearrangement joins TRBV5-1 to TRBJ2-2, with TRBD2 matching over 14 bases. This CDR3 comprises 18 residues. Germline loops: CDR1 SGHRS, CDR2 YFSETQ. Trimming cost V 3 bases and J 0 bases; bases outside gene matches: 4. In DNA, the CDR3 is TGCGCCAGCAGCTGGGGGACTAGCGGGGGCCCGAACACCGGGGAGCTGTTTTTT. As protein: CASSWGTSGGPNTGELFF.

The chain recombines TRBV6-5 with TRBJ2-7; possible D gene TRBD1, 6 bases. V lost 7 bases and J lost 6, with 16 bases in between. This CDR3 region has 13 residues. CDR1 MNHEY and CDR2 SVGAGI come from the germline V gene. CDR3 coding DNA: TGTGCCAGCAACCCGGGACACCATGCCGAGCAGTACTTC. Translation gives CASNPGHHAEQYF.

The rearrangement links TRBV2 to TRBJ1-1; D is uncertain. This CDR3 is 14 amino acids long. Per the germline V gene, CDR1 is SNHLY and CDR2 is FYNNEI. Deletions cut 3 bases from V and 2 bases from J, with 10 bases between. The CDR3 DNA reads TGTGCCAGCAGTGACGGCGGCACTAACACTGAAGCTTTCTTT. This sequence encodes CASSDGGTNTEAFF.

This chain joins TRBV18 and TRBJ1-3; a weak D match, TRBD1 (6 bases). CDR1 is KGHSH and CDR2 is LQKENI in the germline V gene. The CDR3 totals 16 residues. Trimming took 5 bases from V and 4 from J, leaving 18 bases between them. The CDR3 DNA sequence: TGTGCCAGCTCATCAATGGACAGTGGAAGAGGAAACACCATATATTTT. It translates to CASSSMDSGRGNTIYF.

Of note for this clone: The sample contains more than one DNA sequence encoding this CDR3. The chain is built from TRBV6-5 and TRBJ2-2; 7 positions agree with TRBD1. V was pared by 2 bases and J by 7 bases, with 4 bases of the junction left unmatched. The CDR3 runs 14 residues. Per germline, CDR1 MNHEY and CDR2 SVGAGI. CDR3 nucleotides: TGTGCCAGCAGTTACCAGACAGGGTACGGGGAGCTGTTTTTT. Translating gives CASSYQTGYGELFF.

The chain recombines TRBV25-1 with TRBJ2-7; 9 bases fit TRBD1. Germline V CDR1 and CDR2: MGHDK, SYGVNS. The CDR3 contains 14 residues. V dropped 2 bases and J dropped 4; count of bases not matched to a gene: 3. This CDR3 reads CASSEGTGRYEQYF. CDR3 sequence (DNA): TGTGCCAGCAGTGAAGGGACAGGGAGGTACGAGCAGTACTTC.